Following are 31 T cell receptor beta chains from one sample sequenced in a study of blood T cells in healthy people across ages. Together with a sample-barcoded 5' primer, a J-beta primer mix was included in a second PCR lasting about 6 to 11 cycles. TCRdb itself ran the 5' RACE reads through MiXCR, one entry per CDR3 protein. The table shows 950,000 to 1,200,000 distinct CDR3 sequences, with under 40% occurring only once. Source material: blood. These receptors all come from a man aged 18 to 29 in good health.

The V gene is TRBV4-3, the J gene TRBJ2-1; 8 bases line up with TRBD1. V trimming: 2 bases; J trimming: 10 bases; junction bases outside the gene matches: 1. The CDR3 contains 12 residues. CDR1 is LGHNA and CDR2 is YSLEER in the germline V gene. In DNA form, the CDR3 reads TGCGCCAGCAGCCAAAGACAGGGGGAGCAGTTCTTC. It codes for CASSQRQGEQFF.

This rearrangement joins TRBV13 to TRBJ1-1; D unclear. This CDR3 contains 12 residues. V lost 5 bases, J lost 7 bases, and 11 bases lay in between. The germline CDR1 and CDR2 sequences are PRHDT and FYEKMQ (reference sequence). CDR3 residues: CASSKDGSEAFF. The DNA for the CDR3 is TGTGCCAGCAGCAAAGACGGCAGTGAAGCTTTCTTT.

The rearrangement joins TRBV14 to TRBJ1-6; weak D call: TRBD1 (5 bases). The V end was cut by 5 bases, the J end by 7 bases, with 12 bases between. Germline lookup yields CDR1 SGHDN and CDR2 FVKESK. This CDR3 contains 14 residues. Written as DNA, the CDR3 is TGTGCCAGCAGCTGGGAACAGGAAAATTCACCCCTCCACTTT. Residues: CASSWEQENSPLHF.

This chain links TRBV9 with TRBJ1-3; D is unresolved. V was pared by 0 bases and J by 1 base, with 8 bases between. CDR3 length: 15 residues. Per germline, CDR1 SGDLS and CDR2 YYNGEE. The CDR3: CASSVAAGSGNTIYF. CDR3 in DNA: TGTGCCAGCAGCGTAGCGGCCGGGTCTGGAAACACCATATATTTT.

This chain connects TRBV4-3 to TRBJ1-1; TRBD1 matches at 8 bases. Germline CDR1 is LGHNA and CDR2 is YSLEER. The CDR3 runs 15 residues. After removal of 4 bases from V and 7 bases from J, the junction contained 11 bases not matched to a gene. CDR3 loop: CASSLRDRILGEAFF. Here the CDR3 DNA reads TGCGCCAGCAGCCTTCGGGACAGGATTTTAGGTGAAGCTTTCTTT.

This clonotype was found a few times. The rearrangement uses TRBV5-1 and TRBJ2-3, with TRBD2 as a possible D gene (6 bases). V was pared by 4 bases and J by 3 bases, with 15 bases between. This CDR3 contains 15 residues. Germline loops: CDR1 SGHRS, CDR2 YFSETQ. The chain's CDR3 is CASSVPLGGTDTQYF. The DNA of the CDR3 is TGCGCCAGCAGCGTCCCGTTGGGGGGAACAGATACGCAGTATTTT.

This clonotype was detected once. This may arise from a read error, as a much more abundant clone is one base away. J is TRBJ2-1 and V is TRBV10-3; TRBD1 agrees at 7 bases. The CDR3 extends over 14 amino acids. Germline V gene sequence: CDR1 ENHRY, CDR2 SYGVKD. Trimming took 3 bases from V and 4 from J; bases not matched to a gene: 3. This CDR3 reads CAISDRGQYNEQFF. CDR3 DNA: TGTGCCATCAGTGACCGGGGACAGTACAATGAGCAGTTCTTC.

This chain connects TRBV10-3 to TRBJ2-7, with TRBD1 as a possible D gene (5 bases). The CDR3 has 16 amino acids. Trimming pared 4 bases from V and 2 bases from J, leaving 18 bases between. CDR1 and CDR2 from the germline V gene are ENHRY and SYGVKD. Written as DNA, the CDR3 is TGTGCCATCAGTGCGGCTTACGGGCAGGACACCTACGAGCAGTACTTC. This sequence encodes CAISAAYGQDTYEQYF.

The chain has TRBV15 and TRBJ1-4, with 9 bases that match TRBD1. The CDR3 contains 18 residues. Germline V CDR1 and CDR2: LNHNV, YYDKDF (reference sequence). The J segment lost 8 bases and the V segment lost 1 base, leaving 14 bases of the junction unmatched. The CDR3: CATSRASKIQGAIEKLFF. In DNA form, the CDR3 reads TGTGCCACCAGCAGAGCTTCGAAAATACAGGGGGCAATCGAAAAACTGTTTTTT.

J is TRBJ2-5 and V is TRBV5-1, with a tentative D call TRBD2 (5 bases). Trimming left V 5 bases short and J 2 bases short, with 7 bases between. The CDR3 sequence is 12 residues long. Germline V lookup: CDR1 SGHRS, CDR2 YFSETQ. This CDR3 is CASRAGQETQYF. The CDR3 DNA reads TGCGCCAGCAGGGCGGGTCAAGAGACCCAGTACTTC.

This clonotype has a handful of counts. This rearrangement joins TRBV2 to TRBJ2-1; D is perhaps TRBD1 (6 bases). V lost 4 bases to trimming and J lost 4 bases, with 14 bases between them. Germline CDR1 and CDR2: SNHLY and FYNNEI. The CDR3 consists of 15 residues. The DNA for the CDR3 is TGTGCCAGCAGTGTGGGGGACACACTTTACAATGAGCAGTTCTTC. This gives the protein CASSVGDTLYNEQFF. Complete variable domain (other parts from reference TRBV2 and TRBJ2-1): EPEVTQTPSHQVTQMGQEVILRCVPISNHLYFYWYRQILGQKVEFLVSFYNNEISEKSEIFDDQFSVERPDGSNFTLKIRSTKLEDSAMYFCASSVGDTLYNEQFFGPGTRLTVL.

This clonotype was picked up a small number of times. The J gene is TRBJ1-1, the V gene TRBV13; D gene unclear. Germline V gene data show CDR1 as PRHDT and CDR2 as FYEKMQ (reference sequence). The CDR3 consists of 14 residues. V was clipped by 5 bases and J by 8 bases, with 18 bases between them. The CDR3 is CASSPKGGWVEAFF. CDR3 DNA: TGTGCCAGCAGCCCCAAGGGTGGCTGGGTGGAAGCTTTCTTT. Together with reference TRBV13 and TRBJ1-1, the CDR3 gives the full variable domain: AAGVIQSPRHLIKEKRETATLKCYPIPRHDTVYWYQQGPGQDPQFLISFYEKMQSDKGSIPDRFSAQQFSDYHSELNMSSLELGDSALYFCASSPKGGWVEAFFGQGTRLTVV.

The V and J genes are TRBV29-1 and TRBJ2-1; the match to TRBD2 covers 10 bases. V lost 3 bases to trimming and J lost 0 bases; unmatched junction nucleotides: 8. Germline CDR1 SQVTM, CDR2 ANQGSEA. The CDR3 loop spans 17 amino acids. The CDR3 reads CSVDEWLAGDSYNEQFF. The CDR3 DNA is TGCAGCGTTGATGAGTGGCTAGCGGGGGACTCCTACAATGAGCAGTTCTTC.

This clonotype was picked up a small number of times. This chain connects TRBV2 to TRBJ2-7; either TRBD1 or TRBD2 may supply D (5 bases each). CDR1 and CDR2 (germline): SNHLY, FYNNEI. Trimming left V 6 bases short and J 1 base short, with 10 bases between. The CDR3 is 13 amino acids. CDR3 bases: TGTGCCAGCAGGCAGAGGGGTTCCTACGAGCAGTACTTC. Its translation: CASRQRGSYEQYF.

This clonotype was detected only a few times. This chain connects TRBV10-3 to TRBJ1-6, with TRBD1 matching over 8 bases. The CDR3 spans 14 residues. Germline CDR1 reads ENHRY; CDR2 reads SYGVKD. J gave up 6 bases and V 7 bases, and 5 bases lay outside the gene matches. The DNA for the CDR3 is TGTGCCATCACCGTCGACAGGGGTAATTCACCCCTCCACTTT. Translated: CAITVDRGNSPLHF.

This clonotype showed up just a few times. J is TRBJ1-1 and V is TRBV5-1; D uncertain. The V end lost 1 base, the J end lost 4 bases, and 11 bases lay between the germline ends. The CDR3 length is 14 residues. Germline values: CDR1 SGHRS, CDR2 YFSETQ. This CDR3 is CASSLMTLGTEAFF. The CDR3 nucleotides are TGCGCCAGCAGCTTGATGACTCTGGGCACTGAAGCTTTCTTT. The full variable domain, rest sourced from reference TRBV5-1 and TRBJ1-1, is KAGVTQTPRYLIKTRGQQVTLSCSPISGHRSVSWYQQTPGQGLQFLFEYFSETQRNKGNFPGRFSGRQFSNSRSEMNVSTLELGDSALYLCASSLMTLGTEAFFGQGTRLTVV.

The sample holds a few counts of this clonotype. The V call is TRBV7-9, the J call TRBJ1-2; no reliable D call. CDR1 SEHNR and CDR2 FQNEAQ come from the germline V gene (reference sequence). Trimming left V 4 bases short and J 8 bases short, with 14 bases between. CDR3 length: 13 amino acids. CDR3 region: CASSSSEALGYTF. Written as DNA, the CDR3 is TGTGCCAGCAGCTCCTCCGAGGCACTAGGCTACACCTTC.

The J gene is TRBJ2-3, the V gene TRBV20-1; the match to TRBD1 covers 7 bases. This CDR3 comprises 13 residues. Trimming cost V 6 bases and J 2 bases; bases outside gene matches: 5. Germline V gives CDR1 DFQATT, CDR2 SNEGSKA (reference sequence). CDR3 in amino acids: CSAPGQNTDTQYF. The CDR3 nucleotides are TGCAGTGCCCCGGGACAGAACACAGATACGCAGTATTTT.

This chain uses TRBV5-1 with TRBJ2-3; the D is unclear. Germline assignment: CDR1 SGHRS and CDR2 YFSETQ. The CDR3 runs 12 residues. Trimming took off 4 bases at V and 8 bases at J, with 11 bases between the two ends. The CDR3 bases are TGCGCCAGCAGCCGGTCTAAGGGTACGCAGTATTTT. This encodes CASSRSKGTQYF.

Many counts were recorded for this clonotype. The chain joins TRBV27 to TRBJ2-1; TRBD2 matches at 13 bases. Germline V gene data show CDR1 as MNHEY and CDR2 as SMNVEV (reference sequence). CDR3 length: 16 residues. Trimming at V came to 2 bases and at J to 5 bases, leaving 3 bases not matched to a gene. CDR3 region: CASSLVGTSGDNEQFF. The CDR3, as DNA: TGTGCCAGCAGTTTAGTTGGGACTAGCGGGGACAATGAGCAGTTCTTC.

This clonotype was seen a handful of times. J is TRBJ1-3 and V is TRBV7-2; TRBD1 agrees at 7 bases. Germline V gene data show CDR1 as SGHTA and CDR2 as FQGNSA. This CDR3 comprises 15 residues. V lost 1 base and J lost 3; bases outside the gene matches: 3. CDR3 nucleotide sequence: TGTGCCAGCAGCTTAGGCAGGGGGAGTGGAAACACCATATATTTT. Its protein product is CASSLGRGSGNTIYF.

This clonotype was counted a few times. The V and J genes are TRBV4-3 and TRBJ2-5; D call uncertain. The CDR3 runs to 14 residues. CDR1 is LGHNA, CDR2 YSLEER, per germline. Trimming took off 1 base at V and 8 bases at J, with 14 bases between the two ends. The CDR3 coding sequence is TGCGCCAGCAGCCAAGGGCCTTCATGCGGAACCCAGTACTTC. This codes for CASSQGPSCGTQYF.

This clonotype came up many times. V is TRBV6-1 and J is TRBJ2-7; the match to TRBD1 covers 7 bases. The V and J ends lost 8 bases and 3 bases, in that order; junction bases with no gene match: 1. CDR3 length: 11 amino acids. The germline V gene has CDR1 MNHNS and CDR2 SASEGT. CDR3 sequence reads: CASGDSYEQYF. CDR3 in DNA: TGTGCCAGCGGGGACAGCTACGAGCAGTACTTC.

This clonotype was recorded a few times. The genes are TRBV20-1 and TRBJ2-3; a weak D match, TRBD2 (5 bases). CDR3 length: 12 residues. Trimming left V 0 bases short and J 6 bases short, with 7 bases between. Germline values: CDR1 DFQATT, CDR2 SNEGSKA (reference sequence). The CDR3 region is CSAREDWDTQYF. DNA of the CDR3: TGCAGTGCTAGAGAGGACTGGGATACGCAGTATTTT.

This CDR3 reads CASSQGPQGGYAKNIQYF. CDR3 nucleotides: TGTGCCAGCAGCCAAGGCCCTCAAGGGGGTTACGCCAAAAACATTCAGTACTTC. V is TRBV3-1 and J is TRBJ2-4, with D possibly being TRBD1 (6 bases). Germline CDR1 and CDR2: LGHDT and YNNKEL (reference sequence). The CDR3 runs 18 residues. V lost 1 base, J lost 1 base, and 17 bases lay in between.

The chain carries TRBV5-1 and TRBJ1-6; D unresolved. Between the trimmed V and J ends, which lost 1 base and 3 bases, there was a span of 11 bases. Germline V gene data show CDR1 as SGHRS and CDR2 as YFSETQ. The CDR3 contains 16 residues. This chain's CDR3 is CASSLTDPLYNSPLHF. The DNA of the CDR3 is TGCGCCAGCAGCTTGACGGATCCGCTCTATAATTCACCCCTCCACTTT.

V gene TRBV24-1 combines with J gene TRBJ2-3; D ambiguous. Germline CDR1 KGHDR, CDR2 SFDVKD. The CDR3 contains 16 residues. V was shortened by 5 bases and J by 6 bases, with 20 bases between the two germline ends. The CDR3 protein is CATSVGLRAERDTQYF. CDR3 coding DNA: TGTGCCACCAGTGTTGGCCTTCGTGCGGAACGGGATACGCAGTATTTT.

The J gene is TRBJ1-4, the V gene TRBV5-6; possible D gene TRBD1, 5 bases. V was pared by 4 bases and J by 3 bases, with 16 bases between. CDR1 is SGHDT, CDR2 YYEEEE, per germline. The CDR3 has 16 residues. In nucleotides, the CDR3 is TGTGCCAGCAGCCGGGGGATAGGAGAACCTAATGAAAAACTGTTTTTT. It encodes CASSRGIGEPNEKLFF. Using reference TRBV5-6 and TRBJ1-4 for the parts outside the CDR3, the full variable domain is DAGVTQSPTHLIKTRGQQVTLRCSPKSGHDTVSWYQQALGQGPQFIFQYYEEEERQRGNFPDRFSGHQFPNYSSELNVNALLLGDSALYLCASSRGIGEPNEKLFFGSGTQLSVL.

The chain joins TRBV20-1 to TRBJ1-4; no clear D gene. V lost 7 bases, J lost 7 bases, and 19 bases lay in between. CDR3 length: 14 amino acids. The germline CDR1 and CDR2 sequences are DFQATT and SNEGSKA (reference sequence). The chain's CDR3 is CSGAKSGTGEKLFF. Here the CDR3 DNA reads TGCAGTGGCGCAAAAAGCGGAACTGGTGAAAAACTGTTTTTT.

The genes are TRBV5-1 and TRBJ1-2, with a weak D call TRBD1 (6 bases). Germline lookup yields CDR1 SGHRS and CDR2 YFSETQ. CDR3 length: 14 amino acids. Trimming took 4 bases from V and 6 from J, leaving 16 bases between them. This CDR3 reads CASSADSDADGYTF. The CDR3, as DNA: TGCGCCAGCAGCGCGGACAGCGACGCCGATGGCTACACCTTC.

DNA for the CDR3: TGTGCCAGCAGCCCCCGGGGGTTTCCTGAAGCTTTCTTT. This codes for CASSPRGFPEAFF. The rearrangement uses TRBV7-9 and TRBJ1-1; a possible D gene is TRBD1 (5 bases). The CDR3 is made up of 13 amino acids. The V end lost 5 bases, the J end lost 6 bases, and 13 bases lay between the germline ends. Germline-derived CDR1 and CDR2 are SEHNR and FQNEAQ (reference sequence).